This T cell receptor (beta chain) was sequenced in a study of T cells in Graves' hyperthyroidism and ophthalmopathy. Broader study findings: Blood shared most expanded thyroid clonotypes above 0.001.

Amplified regions were TCR beta CDR3 sequences from RNA transcripts. Carried out on the TCR CDR3, a first-round RT-PCR used the HTBI primer set. TCRdb ran MiXCR on the multiplex PCR reads and lists one entry per CDR3 protein. The data show about 250,000 distinct CDR3 sequences, roughly 22% seen once. Individuals with ophthalmopathy presented a Clinical Activity Score of at least 3, a NOSPECS grade of at least 4 and a duration under 3 months. Patients showing uncontrolled infection, other autoimmune disease, pregnancy or lactation were ineligible. Clinicians diagnosed patients from clinical symptoms, serum thyroxine and TRAb, thyroid ultrasound and orbital computed tomography. Concerning this clonotype itself: The target antigen is unknown.

J was trimmed by 3 bases and V by 7 bases; bases with no gene match: 4. This CDR3 has 12 amino acids. Germline assignment: CDR1 SQVTM and CDR2 ANQGSEA. This TCR was recovered from a woman between 35 and 50 years old with Graves' ophthalmopathy. The V and J genes are TRBV29-1 and TRBJ1-1; TRBD1 agrees at 8 bases. Sequencing was carried out using blood. The CDR3 loop reads CSAGQGDTEAFF. CDR3 nucleotides: TGCAGCGCCGGACAGGGCGACACTGAAGCTTTCTTT.